This TCR beta chain was profiled in a study of cytomegalovirus exposure and HLA in healthy donors. Study results and limitations: Sequencing probably produced one cluster of sequence variants that were highly shared.

This clone was seen once. What it recognizes is unknown. The CDR3 length is 16 residues. With V trimmed by 3 bases and J by 5 bases, 7 bases remained unmatched. CDR1 is MDHEN and CDR2 is SYDVKM in the germline V gene. The PCR was carried out with 60 Vbeta primers and 13 Jbeta primers. The repertoire was sequenced with immunoSEQ multiplex PCR; TCRdb's copy has only in-frame clones and lacks some. Of about 150,000 clones in the sample, around 77% were seen once. The sample taken for sequencing was PBMCs. This receptor was taken from a woman between 45 and 60 years old in good health and CMV-seropositive. This sequence joins TRBV28 and TRBJ2-2; TRBD1 matches at 9 bases. The CDR3 region has the DNA TGTGCCAGCAGTTTTCCCCGACAGGGGGGGACCGGGGAGCTGTTTTTT. This encodes CASSFPRQGGTGELFF.